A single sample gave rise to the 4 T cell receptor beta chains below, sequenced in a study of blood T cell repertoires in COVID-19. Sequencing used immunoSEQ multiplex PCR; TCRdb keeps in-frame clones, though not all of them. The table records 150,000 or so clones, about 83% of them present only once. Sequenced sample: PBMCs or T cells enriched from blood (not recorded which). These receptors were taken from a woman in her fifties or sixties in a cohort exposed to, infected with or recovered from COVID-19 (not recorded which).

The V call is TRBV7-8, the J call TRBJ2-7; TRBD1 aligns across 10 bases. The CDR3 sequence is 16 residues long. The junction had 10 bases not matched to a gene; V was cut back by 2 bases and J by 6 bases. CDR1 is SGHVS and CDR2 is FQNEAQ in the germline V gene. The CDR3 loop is CASSLLGTGVPTEQYF. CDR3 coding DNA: TGTGCCAGCAGCTTATTGGGGACAGGGGTCCCGACCGAGCAGTACTTC.

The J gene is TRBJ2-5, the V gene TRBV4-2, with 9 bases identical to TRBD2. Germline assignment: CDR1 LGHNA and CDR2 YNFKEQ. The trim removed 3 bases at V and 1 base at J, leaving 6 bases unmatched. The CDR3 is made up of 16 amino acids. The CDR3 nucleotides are TGTGCCAGCAGCCACCTAGTAGCGGGGGCCCAAGAGACCCAGTACTTC. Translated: CASSHLVAGAQETQYF.

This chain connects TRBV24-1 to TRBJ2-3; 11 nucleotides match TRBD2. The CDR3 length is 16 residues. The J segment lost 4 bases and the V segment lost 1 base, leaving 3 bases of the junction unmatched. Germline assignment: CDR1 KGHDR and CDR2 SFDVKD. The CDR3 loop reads CATSDFTSGSSDTQYF. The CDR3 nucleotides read TGTGCCACCAGTGATTTTACTAGCGGGAGCTCAGATACGCAGTATTTT.

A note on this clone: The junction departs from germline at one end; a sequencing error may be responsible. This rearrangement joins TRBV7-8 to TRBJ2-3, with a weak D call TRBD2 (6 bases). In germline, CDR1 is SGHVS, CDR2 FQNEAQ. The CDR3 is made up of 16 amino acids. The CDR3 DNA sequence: TGTGCCAGCAGCTTAGTTAGCGGCGCTAGCACGGATACGCAGTATTTT. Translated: CASSLVSGASTDTQYF. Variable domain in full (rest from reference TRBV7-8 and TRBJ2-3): GAGVSQSPRYKVAKRGQDVALRCDPISGHVSLFWYQQALGQGPEFLTYFQNEAQLDKSGLPSDRFFAERPEGSVSTLKIQRTQQEDSAVYLCASSLVSGASTDTQYFGPGTRLTVL.